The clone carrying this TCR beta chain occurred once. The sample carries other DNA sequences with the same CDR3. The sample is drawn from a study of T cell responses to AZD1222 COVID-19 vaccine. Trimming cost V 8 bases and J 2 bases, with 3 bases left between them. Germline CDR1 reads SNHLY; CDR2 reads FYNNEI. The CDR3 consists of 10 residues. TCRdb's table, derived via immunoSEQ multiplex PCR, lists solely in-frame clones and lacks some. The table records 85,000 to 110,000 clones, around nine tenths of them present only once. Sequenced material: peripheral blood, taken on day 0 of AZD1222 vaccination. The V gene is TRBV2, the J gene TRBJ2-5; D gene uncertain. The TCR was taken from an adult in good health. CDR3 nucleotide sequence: TGTGCCAGCCGACAAGAGACCCAGTACTTC. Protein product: CASRQETQYF.